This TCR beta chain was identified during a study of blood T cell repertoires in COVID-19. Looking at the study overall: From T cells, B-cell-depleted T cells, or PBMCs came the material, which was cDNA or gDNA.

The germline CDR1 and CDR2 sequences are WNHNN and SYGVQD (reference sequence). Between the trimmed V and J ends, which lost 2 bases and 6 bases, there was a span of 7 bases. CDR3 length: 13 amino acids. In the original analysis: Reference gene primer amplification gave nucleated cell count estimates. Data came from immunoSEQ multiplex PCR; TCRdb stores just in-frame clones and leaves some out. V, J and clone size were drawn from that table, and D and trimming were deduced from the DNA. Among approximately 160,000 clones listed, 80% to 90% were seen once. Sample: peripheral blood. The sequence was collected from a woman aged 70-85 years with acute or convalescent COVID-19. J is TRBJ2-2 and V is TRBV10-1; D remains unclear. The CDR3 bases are TGCGCCAGCAGTGAGGCCGCGGCCGGGGAGCTGTTTTTT. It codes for CASSEAAAGELFF.